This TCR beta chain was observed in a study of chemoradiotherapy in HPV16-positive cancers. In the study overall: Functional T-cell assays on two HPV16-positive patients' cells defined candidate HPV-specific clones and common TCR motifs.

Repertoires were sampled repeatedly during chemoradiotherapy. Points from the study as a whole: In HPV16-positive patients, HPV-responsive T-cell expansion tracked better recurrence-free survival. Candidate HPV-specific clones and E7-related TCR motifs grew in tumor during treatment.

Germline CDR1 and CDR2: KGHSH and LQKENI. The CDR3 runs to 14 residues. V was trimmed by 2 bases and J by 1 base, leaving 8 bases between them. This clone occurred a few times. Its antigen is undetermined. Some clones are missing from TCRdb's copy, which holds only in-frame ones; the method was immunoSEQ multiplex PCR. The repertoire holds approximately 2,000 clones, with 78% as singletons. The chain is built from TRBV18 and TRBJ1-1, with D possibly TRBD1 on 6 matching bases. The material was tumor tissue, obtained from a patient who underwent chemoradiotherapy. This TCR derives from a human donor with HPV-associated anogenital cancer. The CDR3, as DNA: TGTGCCAGCTCACCAATGACAGGGAACACTGAAGCTTTCTTT. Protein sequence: CASSPMTGNTEAFF.